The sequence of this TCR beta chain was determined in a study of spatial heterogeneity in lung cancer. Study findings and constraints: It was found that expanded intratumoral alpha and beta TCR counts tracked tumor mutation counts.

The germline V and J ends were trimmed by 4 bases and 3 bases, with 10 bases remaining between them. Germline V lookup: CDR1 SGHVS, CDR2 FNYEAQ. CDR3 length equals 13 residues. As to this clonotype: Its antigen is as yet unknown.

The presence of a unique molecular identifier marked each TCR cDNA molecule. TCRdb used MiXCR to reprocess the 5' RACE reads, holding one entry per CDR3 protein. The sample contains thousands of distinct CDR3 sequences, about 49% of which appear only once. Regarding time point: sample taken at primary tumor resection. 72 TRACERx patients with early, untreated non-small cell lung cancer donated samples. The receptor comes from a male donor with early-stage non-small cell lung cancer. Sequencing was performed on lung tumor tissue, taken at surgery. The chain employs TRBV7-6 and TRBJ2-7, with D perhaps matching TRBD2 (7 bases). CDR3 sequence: CASSSGEGYEQYF. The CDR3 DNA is TGTGCCAGCAGCTCAGGGGAGGGCTACGAGCAGTACTTC.